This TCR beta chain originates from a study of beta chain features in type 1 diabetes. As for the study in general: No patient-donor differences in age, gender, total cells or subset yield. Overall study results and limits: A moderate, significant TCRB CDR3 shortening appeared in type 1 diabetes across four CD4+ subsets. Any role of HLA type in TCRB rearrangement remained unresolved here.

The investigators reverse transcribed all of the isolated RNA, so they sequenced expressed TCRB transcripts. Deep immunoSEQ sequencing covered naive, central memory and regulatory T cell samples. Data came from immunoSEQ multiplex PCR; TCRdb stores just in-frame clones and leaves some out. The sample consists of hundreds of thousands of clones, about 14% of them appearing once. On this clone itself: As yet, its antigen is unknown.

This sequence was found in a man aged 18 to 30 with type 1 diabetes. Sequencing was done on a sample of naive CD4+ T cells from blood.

The CDR3 nucleotides read TGTGCCAGCCACTCACAGGGGTGGAATTCACCCCTCCACTTT. This encodes CASHSQGWNSPLHF. This chain joins TRBV19 and TRBJ1-6; TRBD1 matches at 7 bases. V dropped 9 bases and J dropped 7; count of bases not matched to a gene: 9. CDR1 and CDR2 (germline): LNHDA, SQIVND (reference sequence). There are 14 residues in the CDR3.